One and the same sample provided the 14 T cell receptor beta chains below, sequenced in a study of blood T cell repertoires in COVID-19. Data came from immunoSEQ multiplex PCR; TCRdb stores just in-frame clones and leaves some out. The data hold tens of thousands of clones, with 75% to 90% observed a single time. Sequencing was done on a sample of peripheral blood. These receptor sequences come from a woman aged 45-65 years with active COVID-19.

This clone was observed a single time. CDR3 protein: CASSPLAQGGNQPQHF. The CDR3 DNA follows: TGTGCCAGCTCACCGCTGGCTCAGGGGGGCAATCAGCCCCAGCATTTT. The chain uses TRBV18 and TRBJ1-5; TRBD1 aligns across 7 bases. The CDR3 contains 16 residues. Germline lookup yields CDR1 KGHSH and CDR2 LQKENI. V was clipped by 3 bases and J by 2 bases; unmatched bases: 7. The whole variable domain, remainder taken from reference TRBV18 and TRBJ1-5, is NAGVMQNPRHLVRRRGQEARLRCSPMKGHSHVYWYRQLPEEGLKFMVYLQKENIIDESGMPKERFSAEFPKEGPSILRIQQVVRGDSAAYFCASSPLAQGGNQPQHFGDGTRLSIL.

On this clone itself: At one of its ends the junction is not consistent with the germline gene, which may arise from a read error. CDR3 residues: CASSSGQSTGELFF. CDR3 nucleotide sequence: TGTGCTAGCAGCTCCGGACAGAGCACCGGGGAGCTGTTTTTT. The chain couples TRBV7-7 to TRBJ2-2; possible D gene TRBD1, 6 bases. Germline assignment: CDR1 SSHAT and CDR2 FNYEAQ (reference sequence). The CDR3 runs to 14 residues. Drawing the rest from reference TRBV7-7 and TRBJ2-2, the complete variable domain is GAGVSQSPRYKVTKRGQDVTLRCDPISSHATLYWYQQALGQGPEFLTYFNYEAQPDKSGLPSDRFSAERPEGSISTLTIQRTEQRDSAMYRCASSSGQSTGELFFGEGSRLTVL.

This clone was observed a single time. The rearrangement joins TRBV5-8 to TRBJ2-2; 10 bases align to TRBD1. Germline CDR1 reads SGHTS; CDR2 reads YDEGEE. With 0 bases clipped from V and 6 bases from J, the junction kept 5 bases outside the gene matches. The CDR3 runs to 16 residues. This CDR3 reads CASSLGLDRGSGELFF. The CDR3, as DNA: TGTGCCAGCAGCTTGGGCCTGGACAGGGGGTCCGGGGAGCTGTTTTTT.

The chain recombines TRBV30 with TRBJ2-7, with TRBD1 as a possible D gene (5 bases). Between the trimmed V and J ends, which lost 0 bases and 3 bases, there was a span of 12 bases. Germline loops: CDR1 GTSNPN, CDR2 SVGIG (reference sequence). CDR3 length equals 14 residues. CDR3 nucleotides: TGTGCCTGGAGTGTATACAGGATCAGCTACGAGCAGTACTTC. This gives the protein CAWSVYRISYEQYF.

This sequence joins TRBV6-1 and TRBJ2-2, with 10 bases matching TRBD1. The CDR3 is made up of 14 amino acids. V was clipped by 7 bases and J by 6 bases; unmatched bases: 5. The germline gives CDR1 MNHNS, CDR2 SASEGT. The CDR3 sequence: CASKRQGAAGELFF. CDR3 in DNA: TGTGCCAGCAAGAGACAGGGGGCGGCCGGGGAGCTGTTTTTT.

The chain combines TRBV12-2 with TRBJ1-1. TRBV12-2 has pseudogene status. CDR3 length: 14 residues. The CDR3 is CASLVWGRETEAFF. CDR3 DNA: TGTGCAAGTCTCGTATGGGGGAGGGAAACTGAAGCTTTCTTT.

The chain couples TRBV30 to TRBJ2-2; tentative D call: TRBD2 (6 bases). This CDR3 is built from 14 residues. V lost 2 bases, J lost 2 bases, and 9 bases lay in between. Germline-derived CDR1 and CDR2 are GTSNPN and SVGIG (reference sequence). CDR3 sequence (DNA): TGTGCCTGGAGTTGGCGGGATAACACCGGGGAGCTGTTTTTT. Protein sequence: CAWSWRDNTGELFF.

The V call is TRBV7-6, the J call TRBJ2-2; 12 positions agree with TRBD2. V shed 1 base, J shed 0 bases, and the junction held 3 bases outside the gene matches. CDR1 is SGHVS, CDR2 FNYEAQ, per germline. CDR3 length: 18 amino acids. CDR3 DNA sequence: TGTGCCAGCAGCTTAGTTCTAGCGGGAGGGCCGAACACCGGGGAGCTGTTTTTT. Translating it yields CASSLVLAGGPNTGELFF.

The gene calls are TRBV7-9 and TRBJ1-2; the match to TRBD1 covers 8 bases. CDR3 length: 15 amino acids. Trimming at V came to 5 bases and at J to 0 bases, leaving 5 bases not matched to a gene. Germline V gene sequence: CDR1 SEHNR, CDR2 FQNEAQ (reference sequence). The chain's CDR3 is CASSLGTGANYGYTF. Written as DNA, the CDR3 is TGTGCCAGCAGCCTAGGGACAGGTGCTAACTATGGCTACACCTTC.

The chain recombines TRBV6-4 with TRBJ2-3, with 7 bases aligning to TRBD2. The CDR3 length is 16 residues. The germline V gene has CDR1 MRHNA and CDR2 SNTAGT. V was clipped by 2 bases and J by 2 bases; unmatched bases: 7. CDR3 residues: CASSDVGGPNTDTQYF. The CDR3 coding sequence is TGTGCCAGCAGTGACGTGGGAGGGCCTAACACAGATACGCAGTATTTT.

J is TRBJ1-6 and V is TRBV5-1; 7 positions match TRBD1. Germline loops: CDR1 SGHRS, CDR2 YFSETQ. The CDR3 runs to 15 residues. Trimming took 4 bases from V and 4 from J; bases not matched to a gene: 5. The CDR3: CASSPEGAYNSPLHF. The CDR3 nucleotides read TGCGCCAGCAGCCCAGAGGGGGCGTATAATTCACCCCTCCACTTT.

This chain uses TRBV9 with TRBJ1-2; possible D gene TRBD1, 5 bases. Trimming took off 3 bases at V and 4 bases at J, with 16 bases between the two ends. This CDR3 contains 15 residues. From germline, CDR1 is SGDLS and CDR2 YYNGEE. This CDR3 is CASSARITDSYGYTF. The DNA of the CDR3 is TGTGCCAGCAGCGCCAGGATCACAGACAGCTATGGCTACACCTTC.

V and J are TRBV6-5 and TRBJ1-1; 8 bases agree with TRBD1. The CDR3 extends over 14 amino acids. The V gene end was trimmed by 2 bases and the J gene end by 1 base; junction bases not matched to a gene: 0. Germline V gene sequence: CDR1 MNHEY, CDR2 SVGAGI. For the CDR3, the DNA is TGTGCCAGCAGTTACGACAGGGGGAACACTGAAGCTTTCTTT. Its translation: CASSYDRGNTEAFF.

This clone was counted a single time. The chain carries TRBV3-1 (or the pseudogene TRBV3-2) and TRBJ1-1, with D possibly being TRBD1 (5 bases). The CDR3 has 16 residues. V gave up 5 bases and J gave up 3 bases, with 19 bases separating them. Per the germline V gene, CDR1 is LGHDT and CDR2 is YNNKEL (reference sequence). The CDR3 DNA follows: TGTGCCAGCAGCGGGACTCACCCTCGGGGCCACACTGAAGCTTTCTTT. Translated, it gives CASSGTHPRGHTEAFF.